This TCR beta chain was observed in a study of T cell responses to AZD1222 COVID-19 vaccine. Overall study results and limits: Clonal diversity was possibly underestimated, and white British individuals and females predominated among donors. Without day 14 samples, only post-peak T cell repertoires were studied. Baseline seropositivity occurred in only a handful of AZD1222 recipients. The span of vaccine-associated CD4 TCRs extended across spike, with dominance at 160-218 and 743-854.

Germline lookup yields CDR1 LNHDA and CDR2 SQIVND (reference sequence). This CDR3 comprises 14 residues. V lost 10 bases to trimming and J lost 6 bases; unmatched junction nucleotides: 12. Produced via immunoSEQ multiplex PCR; TCRdb's table is partial and in-frame only. In the table there are 180,000 or so clones, about 93% of which are singletons. With respect to this clone: Its antigen is not known.

Material: peripheral blood, obtained on day 0 of AZD1222 vaccination. This sequence originates from an adult in good health. The chain joins TRBV19 to TRBJ2-1; 7 bases fit TRBD2. The CDR3 is CATKGLAESNEQFF. The CDR3 nucleotides read TGTGCCACCAAGGGCCTAGCGGAGTCCAATGAGCAGTTCTTC. Full variable domain (missing parts from reference TRBV19 and TRBJ2-1): DGGITQSPKYLFRKEGQNVTLSCEQNLNHDAMYWYRQDPGQGLRLIYYSQIVNDFQKGDIAEGYSVSREKKESFPLTVTSAQKNPTAFYLCATKGLAESNEQFFGPGTRLTVL.